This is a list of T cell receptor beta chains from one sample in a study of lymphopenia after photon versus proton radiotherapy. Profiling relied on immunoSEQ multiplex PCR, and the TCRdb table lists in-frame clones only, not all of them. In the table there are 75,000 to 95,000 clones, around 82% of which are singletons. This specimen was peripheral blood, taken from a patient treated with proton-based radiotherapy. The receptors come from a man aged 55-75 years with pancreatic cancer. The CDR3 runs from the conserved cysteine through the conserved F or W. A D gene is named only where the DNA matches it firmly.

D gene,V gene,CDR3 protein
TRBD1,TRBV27,CASSSIQGGELFF
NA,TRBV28,CASSAGPSYYEQYF
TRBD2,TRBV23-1,CASSHPTSGRVETQYF
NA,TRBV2,CATPPRTAIYGYTF
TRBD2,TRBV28,CASSLGTSGAGLRDF
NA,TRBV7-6,CASSFGRGQPQHF
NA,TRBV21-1,CASSGGTGGYGYTF
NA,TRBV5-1,CASRGQPGRNYGYTF
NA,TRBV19,CASNRGEPYNEQFF
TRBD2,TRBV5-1,CASGGLAANEQFF
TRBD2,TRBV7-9,CASSPGLASAYEQYF
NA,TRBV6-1,CASGRGNYEQYF
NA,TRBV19,CASSIGGTDTQYF
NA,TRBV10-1,CASSEYRPGTEAFF
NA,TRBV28,CASSSLWNQPQHF
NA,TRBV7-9,CASSHSRQPYNEQFF
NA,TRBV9,CASSVSLGLRTGELFF
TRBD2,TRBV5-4,CASSLELAATDTQYF
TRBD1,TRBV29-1,CSWGQGAGQPQHF
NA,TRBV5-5,CASSLSGGTEKLFF
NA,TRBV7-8,CASSLIRGEAFF
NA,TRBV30,CACSHAWPMNTEAFF
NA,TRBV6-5,CASSSRPNTEAFF
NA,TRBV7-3,CASSRHTSPNTGELFF
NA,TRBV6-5,CASREGRLTNQPQHF
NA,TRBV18,CASSLRGMNTEAFF
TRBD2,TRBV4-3,CASSQGLTSGYNEQFF
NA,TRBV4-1,CASSPIPGLRSNSPLHF
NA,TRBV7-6,CASSLQTPDTQYF
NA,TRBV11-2,CASSFYRETQYF
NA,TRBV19,CASSIHGNTIYF
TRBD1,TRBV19,CASRQGSYEQYF
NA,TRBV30,CAWGGGFEAFF
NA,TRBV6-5,CASSYSSLIGELFF
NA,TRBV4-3,CASSQDVLSEYDEQFF
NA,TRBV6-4,CASSDLYNEQFF
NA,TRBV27,CASSHQPVVGSGELFF
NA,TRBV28,CASRATYTEQFF
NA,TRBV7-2,CASSPQRGVGQPQHF
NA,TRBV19,CASSGIKGQPQHF
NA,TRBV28,CASSPTPGYGYTF
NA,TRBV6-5,CASSPWTAIGYEAFF
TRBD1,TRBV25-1,CASSARQGASASYTF
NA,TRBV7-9,CASSVEGGAYNEQFF
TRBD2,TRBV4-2,CASSQVPSSGRAIEQFF
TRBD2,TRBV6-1,CATGLAGTYEQYF
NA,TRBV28,CASSPGRRPTDTQYF
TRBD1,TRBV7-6,CASSSQGATQPQHF
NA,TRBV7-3,CASSFGGTGELFF
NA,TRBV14,CASSHGLANYNEQFF
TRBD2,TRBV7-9,CASSLGEGGSTDTQYF
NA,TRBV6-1,CASTIESMNTEAFF
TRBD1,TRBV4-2,CAAGQGSGNTIYF
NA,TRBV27,CASSLSGVSRADTQYF
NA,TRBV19,CASSIGGSNQPQHF